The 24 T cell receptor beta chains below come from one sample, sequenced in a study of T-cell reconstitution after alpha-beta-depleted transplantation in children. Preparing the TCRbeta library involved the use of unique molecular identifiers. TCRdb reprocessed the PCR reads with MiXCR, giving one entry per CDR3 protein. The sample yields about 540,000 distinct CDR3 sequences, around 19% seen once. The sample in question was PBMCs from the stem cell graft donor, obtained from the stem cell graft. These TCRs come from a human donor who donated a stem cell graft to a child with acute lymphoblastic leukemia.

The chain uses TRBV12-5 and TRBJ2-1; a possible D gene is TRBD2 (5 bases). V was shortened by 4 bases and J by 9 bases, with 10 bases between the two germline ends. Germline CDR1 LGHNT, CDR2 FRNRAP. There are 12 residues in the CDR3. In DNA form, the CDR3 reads TGTGCTAGTGGTTACCCTGGGAGTGAGCAGTTCTTC. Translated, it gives CASGYPGSEQFF.

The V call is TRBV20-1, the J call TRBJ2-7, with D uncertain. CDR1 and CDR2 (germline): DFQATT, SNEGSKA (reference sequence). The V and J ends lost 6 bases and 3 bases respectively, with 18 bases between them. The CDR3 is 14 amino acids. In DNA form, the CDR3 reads TGCAGTGCCAGCCCCCTCTCGATGTTCTACGAGCAGTACTTC. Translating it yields CSASPLSMFYEQYF.

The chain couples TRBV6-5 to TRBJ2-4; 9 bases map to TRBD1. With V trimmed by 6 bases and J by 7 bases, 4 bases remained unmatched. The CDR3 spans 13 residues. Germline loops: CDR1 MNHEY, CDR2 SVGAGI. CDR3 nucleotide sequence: TGTGCCAGCAGCCGGGACAGGGTGAACATTCAGTACTTC. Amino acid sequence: CASSRDRVNIQYF.

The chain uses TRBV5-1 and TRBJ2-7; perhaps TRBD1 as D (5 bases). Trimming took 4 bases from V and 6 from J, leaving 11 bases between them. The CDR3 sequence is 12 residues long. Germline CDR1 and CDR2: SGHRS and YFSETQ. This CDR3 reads CASSPKGAEQYF. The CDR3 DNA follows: TGCGCCAGCAGCCCAAAAGGGGCCGAGCAGTACTTC.

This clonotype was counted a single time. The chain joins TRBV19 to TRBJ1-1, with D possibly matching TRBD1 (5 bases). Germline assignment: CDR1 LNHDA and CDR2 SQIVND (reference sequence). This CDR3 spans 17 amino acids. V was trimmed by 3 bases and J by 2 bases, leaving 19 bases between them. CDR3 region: CASSISGGRFLNTEAFF. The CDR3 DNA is TGTGCCAGTAGTATCTCGGGGGGACGGTTCTTAAACACTGAAGCTTTCTTT.

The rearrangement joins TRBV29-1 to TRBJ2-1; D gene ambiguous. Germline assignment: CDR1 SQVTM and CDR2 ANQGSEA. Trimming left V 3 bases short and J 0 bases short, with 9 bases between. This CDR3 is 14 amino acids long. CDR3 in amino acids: CSVEGAHSYNEQFF. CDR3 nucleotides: TGCAGCGTTGAGGGCGCCCACTCCTACAATGAGCAGTTCTTC.

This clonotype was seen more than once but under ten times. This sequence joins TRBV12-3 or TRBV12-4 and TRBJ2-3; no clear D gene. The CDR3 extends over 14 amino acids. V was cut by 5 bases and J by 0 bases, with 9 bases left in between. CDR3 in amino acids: CASSPSDSTDTQYF. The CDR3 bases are TGTGCCAGCAGTCCCTCGGACAGCACAGATACGCAGTATTTT.

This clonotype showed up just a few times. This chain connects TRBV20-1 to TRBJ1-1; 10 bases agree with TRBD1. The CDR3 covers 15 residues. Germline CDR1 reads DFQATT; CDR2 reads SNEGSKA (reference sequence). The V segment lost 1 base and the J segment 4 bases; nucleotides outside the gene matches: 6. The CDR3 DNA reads TGCAGTGCTAGAGGCGACAGGGGGCGCGGCACTGAAGCTTTCTTT. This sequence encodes CSARGDRGRGTEAFF.

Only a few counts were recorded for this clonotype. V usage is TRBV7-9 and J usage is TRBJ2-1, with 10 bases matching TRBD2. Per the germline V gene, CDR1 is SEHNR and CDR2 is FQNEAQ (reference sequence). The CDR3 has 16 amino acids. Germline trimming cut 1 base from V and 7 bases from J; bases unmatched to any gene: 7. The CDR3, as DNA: TGTGCCAGCAGCTTAGTAGCTAGCGGGAGTGGGAATGAGCAGTTCTTC. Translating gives CASSLVASGSGNEQFF.

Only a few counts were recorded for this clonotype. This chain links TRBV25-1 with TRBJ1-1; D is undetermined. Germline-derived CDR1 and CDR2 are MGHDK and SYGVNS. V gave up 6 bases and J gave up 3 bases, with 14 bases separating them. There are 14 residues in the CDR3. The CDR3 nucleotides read TGTGCCAGCAGCGGTTGGGGAGGGTACACTGAAGCTTTCTTT. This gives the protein CASSGWGGYTEAFF.

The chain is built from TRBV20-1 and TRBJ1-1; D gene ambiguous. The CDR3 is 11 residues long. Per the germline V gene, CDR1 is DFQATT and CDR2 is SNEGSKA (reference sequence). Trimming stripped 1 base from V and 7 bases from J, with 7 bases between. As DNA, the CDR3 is TGCAGTGCTAGAGGAGCCCTTGAAGCTTTCTTT. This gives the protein CSARGALEAFF.

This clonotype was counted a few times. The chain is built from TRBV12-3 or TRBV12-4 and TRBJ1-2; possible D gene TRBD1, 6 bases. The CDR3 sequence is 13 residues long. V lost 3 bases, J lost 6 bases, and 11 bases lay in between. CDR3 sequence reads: CASSLGAGDGYTF. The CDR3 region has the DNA TGTGCCAGCAGTTTGGGGGCCGGGGATGGCTACACCTTC.

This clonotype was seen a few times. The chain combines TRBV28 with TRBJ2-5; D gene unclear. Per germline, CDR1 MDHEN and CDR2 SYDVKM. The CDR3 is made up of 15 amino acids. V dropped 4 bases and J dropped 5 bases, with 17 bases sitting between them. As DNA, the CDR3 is TGTGCCAGCAGTTCAGGTGGAGTGGGAAGGGAGACCCAGTACTTC. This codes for CASSSGGVGRETQYF.

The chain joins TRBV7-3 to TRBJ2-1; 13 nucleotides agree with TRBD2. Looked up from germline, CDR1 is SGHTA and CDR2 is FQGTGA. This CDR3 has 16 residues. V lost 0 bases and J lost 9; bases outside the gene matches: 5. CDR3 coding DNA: TGTGCCAGCAGCTTAACCGTGACTAGCGGGAGGAGTGAGCAGTTCTTC. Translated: CASSLTVTSGRSEQFF.

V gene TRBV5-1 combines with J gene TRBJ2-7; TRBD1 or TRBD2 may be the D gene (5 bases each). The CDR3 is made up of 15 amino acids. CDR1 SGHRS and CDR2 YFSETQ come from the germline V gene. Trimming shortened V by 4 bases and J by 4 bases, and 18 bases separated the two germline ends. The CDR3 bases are TGCGCCAGCAGCCCGCCGGGACGCAAAAATTACGAGCAGTACTTC. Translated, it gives CASSPPGRKNYEQYF. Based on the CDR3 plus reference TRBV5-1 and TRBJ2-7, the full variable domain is KAGVTQTPRYLIKTRGQQVTLSCSPISGHRSVSWYQQTPGQGLQFLFEYFSETQRNKGNFPGRFSGRQFSNSRSEMNVSTLELGDSALYLCASSPPGRKNYEQYFGPGTRLTVT.

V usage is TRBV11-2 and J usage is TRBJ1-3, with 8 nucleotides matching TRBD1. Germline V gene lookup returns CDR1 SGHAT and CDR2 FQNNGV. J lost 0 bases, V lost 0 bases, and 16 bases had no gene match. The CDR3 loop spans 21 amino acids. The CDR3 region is CASSLERNRGAPTYSGNTIYF. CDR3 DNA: TGTGCCAGCAGCTTAGAAAGGAACAGGGGGGCCCCTACATACTCTGGAAACACCATATATTTT. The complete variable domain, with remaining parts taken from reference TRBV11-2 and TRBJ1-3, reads EAGVAQSPRYKIIEKRQSVAFWCNPISGHATLYWYQQILGQGPKLLIQFQNNGVVDDSQLPKDRFSAERLKGVDSTLKIQPAKLEDSAVYLCASSLERNRGAPTYSGNTIYFGEGSWLTVV.

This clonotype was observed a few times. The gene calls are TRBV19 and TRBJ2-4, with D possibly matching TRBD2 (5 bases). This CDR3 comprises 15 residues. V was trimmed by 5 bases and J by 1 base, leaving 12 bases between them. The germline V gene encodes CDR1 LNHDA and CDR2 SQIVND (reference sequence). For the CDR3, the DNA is TGTGCCAGTAGTCCTTGGACTGGGGCCAAAAACATTCAGTACTTC. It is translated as CASSPWTGAKNIQYF.

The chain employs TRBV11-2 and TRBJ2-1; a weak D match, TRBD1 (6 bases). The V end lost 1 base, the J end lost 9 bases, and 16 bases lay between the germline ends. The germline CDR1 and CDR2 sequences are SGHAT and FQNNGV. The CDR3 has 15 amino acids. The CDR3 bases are TGTGCCAGCAGCTTAGTTAGGGGGACCGGAAGTGAGCAGTTCTTC. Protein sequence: CASSLVRGTGSEQFF.

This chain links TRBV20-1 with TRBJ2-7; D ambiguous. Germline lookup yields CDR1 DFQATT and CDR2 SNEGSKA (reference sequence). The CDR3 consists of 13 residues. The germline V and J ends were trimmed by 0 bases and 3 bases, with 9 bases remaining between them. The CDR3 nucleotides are TGCAGTGCTAGAGACCCGGGTTTCTACGAGCAGTACTTC. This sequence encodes CSARDPGFYEQYF.

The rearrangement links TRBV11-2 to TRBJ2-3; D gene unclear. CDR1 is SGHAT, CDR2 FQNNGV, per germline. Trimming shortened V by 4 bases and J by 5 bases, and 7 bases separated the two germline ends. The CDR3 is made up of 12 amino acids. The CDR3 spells CASSSGLDTQYF. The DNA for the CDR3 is TGTGCCAGCAGCTCGGGCCTAGATACGCAGTATTTT.

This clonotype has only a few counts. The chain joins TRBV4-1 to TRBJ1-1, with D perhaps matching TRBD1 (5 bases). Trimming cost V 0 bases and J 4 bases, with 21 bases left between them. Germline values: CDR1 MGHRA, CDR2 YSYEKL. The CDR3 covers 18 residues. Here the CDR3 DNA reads TGCGCCAGCAGCCAAGAAGAGTGGCGGGGGATTCGGGGCACTGAAGCTTTCTTT. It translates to CASSQEEWRGIRGTEAFF.

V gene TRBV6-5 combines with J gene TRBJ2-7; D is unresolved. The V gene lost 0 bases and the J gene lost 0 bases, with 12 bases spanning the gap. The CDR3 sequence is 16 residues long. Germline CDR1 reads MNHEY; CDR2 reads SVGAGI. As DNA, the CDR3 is TGTGCCAGCAGTTACTCTGCCGTCCCGGGCTCCTACGAGCAGTACTTC. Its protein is CASSYSAVPGSYEQYF.

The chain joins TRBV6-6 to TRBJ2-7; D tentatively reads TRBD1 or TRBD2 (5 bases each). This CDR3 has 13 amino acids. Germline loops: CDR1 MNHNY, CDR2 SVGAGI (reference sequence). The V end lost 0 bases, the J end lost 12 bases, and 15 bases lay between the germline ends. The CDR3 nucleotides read TGTGCCAGCAGTTACTCGGCCCCGGGGCAGGGGTACTTC. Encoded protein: CASSYSAPGQGYF.

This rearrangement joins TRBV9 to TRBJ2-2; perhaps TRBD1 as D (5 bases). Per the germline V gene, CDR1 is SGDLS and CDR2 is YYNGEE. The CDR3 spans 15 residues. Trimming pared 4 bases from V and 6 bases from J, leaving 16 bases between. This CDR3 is CASSPKVLGAGELFF. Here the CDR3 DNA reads TGTGCCAGCAGCCCCAAGGTTTTAGGGGCCGGGGAGCTGTTTTTT.